Included here is one T cell receptor (beta chain) sequence, with context. This entry belongs to a study of blood T cell repertoires in COVID-19. The repertoire was sequenced with immunoSEQ multiplex PCR; TCRdb's copy has only in-frame clones and lacks some. The profile shows about 43,000 clones, 86% of them singletons. The sample taken for sequencing was peripheral blood. The sequence was obtained from a man in his sixties with active COVID-19.

The CDR3 here is CASSLNSRDTQYF. The CDR3 DNA reads as TGTGCCAGCAGCCTAAACTCGAGGGATACGCAGTATTTT. V is TRBV3-1 (or the pseudogene TRBV3-2) and J is TRBJ2-3; D unclear. Deletions cut 4 bases from V and 6 bases from J, with 11 bases between. The CDR3 loop spans 13 amino acids. CDR1 LGHDT and CDR2 YNNKEL come from the germline V gene (reference sequence).